These 25 T cell receptor beta chains originate from one sample sequenced in a study of post-analysis software for immune sequencing data. Study results and limitations: TRBV5-6, TRBV5-1 and TRBV20-1 were among roughly 5 TRBV segments more frequent in patients than controls.

Incorporated into the TCR beta cDNA libraries were unique molecular identifiers, which served to reduce PCR and sequencing biases. One entry per CDR3 protein results from TCRdb running MiXCR on the PCR reads. Counted here are about 820,000 distinct CDR3 sequences, approximately 53% occurring once; the ten biggest clones make up roughly 4.4%. The antigens of these receptors remain unknown. The specimen sequenced was blood. The receptors stem from a girl aged 5-17 years with multiple sclerosis.

The rearrangement uses TRBV20-1 and TRBJ2-5; unclear D gene. From germline, CDR1 is DFQATT and CDR2 SNEGSKA (reference sequence). The CDR3 has 16 amino acids. Trimming removed 1 base at V and 5 bases at J, with 20 bases between. CDR3 sequence reads: CSARGRPKRGWETQYF. CDR3 DNA: TGCAGTGCTAGAGGCAGGCCCAAAAGAGGATGGGAGACCCAGTACTTC.

The chain is built from TRBV27 and TRBJ2-3; weak D call: TRBD1 (5 bases). In germline, CDR1 is MNHEY, CDR2 SMNVEV (reference sequence). The CDR3 runs 15 residues. Trimming pared 6 bases from V and 2 bases from J, leaving 15 bases between. CDR3 loop: CASSDTGHLTDTQYF. Here the CDR3 DNA reads TGTGCCAGCAGCGATACAGGACACCTCACAGATACGCAGTATTTT.

This sequence joins TRBV20-1 and TRBJ1-5; tentative D call: TRBD1 (6 bases). In germline, CDR1 is DFQATT, CDR2 SNEGSKA (reference sequence). V was shortened by 5 bases and J by 4 bases, with 12 bases between the two germline ends. The CDR3 totals 13 residues. Here the CDR3 DNA reads TGCAGTGCTGCCCGGGGGGCTAATCAGCCCCAGCATTTT. Protein sequence: CSAARGANQPQHF.

CDR3 in amino acids: CASSVEPYSYNEQFF. The CDR3 DNA sequence: TGTGCCAGCAGCGTAGAGCCGTATTCCTACAATGAGCAGTTCTTC. The chain combines TRBV9 with TRBJ2-1; the D is unclear. Germline V gives CDR1 SGDLS, CDR2 YYNGEE. V lost 0 bases and J 1 base, leaving 8 bases between the germline ends. The CDR3 length is 15 residues.

J is TRBJ2-2 and V is TRBV7-6, with unresolved D. V lost 3 bases, J lost 9 bases, and 11 bases lay in between. Germline assignment: CDR1 SGHVS and CDR2 FNYEAQ. This CDR3 spans 13 amino acids. In DNA, the CDR3 is TGTGCCAGCAGCTTTATTGGCGGTAGGGAGCTGTTTTTT. Translation gives CASSFIGGRELFF.

V and J are TRBV10-3 and TRBJ2-1; D unclear. This CDR3 has 12 amino acids. Germline V gene data show CDR1 as ENHRY and CDR2 as SYGVKD. V lost 11 bases and J 15 bases, leaving 23 bases between the germline ends. The CDR3 DNA reads TGTGCCTCCAAAAACGCCGCGCAGTGGTGGTTCTTC. It encodes CASKNAAQWWFF.

V gene TRBV25-1 combines with J gene TRBJ2-3; 7 nucleotides agree with TRBD1. The CDR3 runs to 17 residues. Per germline, CDR1 MGHDK and CDR2 SYGVNS. V lost 8 bases and J lost 7; bases outside the gene matches: 21. This CDR3 is CASFGTANPKGWYTQYF. CDR3 nucleotides: TGTGCCAGCTTCGGGACAGCTAACCCCAAGGGATGGTATACGCAGTATTTT. The variable domain in full, with the rest retrieved from reference TRBV25-1 and TRBJ2-3, is EADIYQTPRYLVIGTGKKITLECSQTMGHDKMYWYQQDPGMELHLIHYSYGVNSTEKGDLSSESTVSRIRTEHFPLTLESARPSHTSQYLCASFGTANPKGWYTQYFGPGTRLTVL.

Only one count was recorded for this clonotype. This rearrangement joins TRBV6-4 to TRBJ2-1; TRBD2 matches 9 bases. Germline CDR1 and CDR2: MRHNA and SNTAGT. Trimming cost V 4 bases and J 3 bases; bases outside gene matches: 4. There are 15 residues in the CDR3. This CDR3 reads CASSVASGDYNEQFF. The DNA of the CDR3 is TGTGCCAGCAGTGTGGCTAGCGGGGACTACAATGAGCAGTTCTTC.

For this clonotype: At one of its ends the junction is not consistent with the germline gene, which may arise from a read error. The rearrangement joins TRBV6-5 to TRBJ2-6; TRBD1 agrees at 8 bases. Germline values: CDR1 MNHEY, CDR2 SVGAGI. The CDR3 is 17 residues long. The CDR3 spells CASCYSGRGLGANVLTF. The CDR3 nucleotides read TGTGCCAGCTGTTACTCGGGCAGGGGGCTTGGGGCCAACGTCCTGACTTTC.

DNA for the CDR3: TGTGCCAGCAGCTTAGCGGGGGCGACTAGCGGGACCTACGAGCAGTACTTC. It yields the protein CASSLAGATSGTYEQYF. This chain joins TRBV7-9 and TRBJ2-7; 11 bases agree with TRBD2. This CDR3 has 17 amino acids. Germline CDR1 and CDR2: SEHNR and FQNEAQ (reference sequence). V lost 0 bases to trimming and J lost 2 bases; unmatched junction nucleotides: 6.

The V call is TRBV12-5, the J call TRBJ2-1; TRBD2 matches 7 bases. Germline loops: CDR1 LGHNT, CDR2 FRNRAP. The CDR3 covers 13 residues. J gave up 9 bases and V 6 bases, and 8 bases lay outside the gene matches. The CDR3 DNA sequence: TGTGCTAGTGGCCAACCCGGCGGGGGTGAGCAGTTCTTC. It specifies CASGQPGGGEQFF.

The gene calls are TRBV12-3 or TRBV12-4 and TRBJ2-1, with TRBD2 matching 14 bases. The CDR3 sequence is 18 residues long. Trimming removed 3 bases from V and 3 bases from J; junction bases left unmatched: 7. The CDR3 sequence: CASSFRTSGRLLYNEQFF. Written as DNA, the CDR3 is TGTGCCAGCAGTTTCCGGACTAGCGGGAGGCTTCTCTACAATGAGCAGTTCTTC.

The gene calls are TRBV3-1 and TRBJ2-1; 8 bases map to TRBD2. Trimming removed 0 bases from V and 9 bases from J; junction bases left unmatched: 10. Germline-derived CDR1 and CDR2 are LGHDT and YNNKEL (reference sequence). This CDR3 comprises 16 residues. The CDR3 region is CASSQDISGVWVEQFF. The CDR3 DNA reads as TGTGCCAGCAGCCAAGATATTAGCGGGGTCTGGGTTGAGCAGTTCTTC.

The V and J genes are TRBV14 and TRBJ2-3; 7 nucleotides line up with TRBD2. J was trimmed by 6 bases and V by 4 bases; bases with no gene match: 10. Germline-derived CDR1 and CDR2 are SGHDN and FVKESK. The CDR3 length is 15 residues. In DNA, the CDR3 is TGTGCCAGCAGCCTGAGGTGGACTAGTGGGGATACGCAGTATTTT. Its protein is CASSLRWTSGDTQYF. Full variable domain (missing parts from reference TRBV14 and TRBJ2-3): EAGVTQFPSHSVIEKGQTVTLRCDPISGHDNLYWYRRVMGKEIKFLLHFVKESKQDESGMPNNRFLAERTGGTYSTLKVQPAELEDSGVYFCASSLRWTSGDTQYFGPGTRLTVL.

This clonotype was observed a few times. The gene calls are TRBV5-1 and TRBJ2-7; D is perhaps TRBD1 or TRBD2 (5 bases each). Trimming removed 0 bases from V and 0 bases from J, with 10 bases in between. CDR3 size: 15 residues. Germline CDR1 reads SGHRS; CDR2 reads YFSETQ. The CDR3 region is CASSLGWGISYEQYF. The DNA of the CDR3 is TGCGCCAGCAGCTTGGGGTGGGGGATCTCCTACGAGCAGTACTTC.

V is TRBV7-9 and J is TRBJ2-3; 7 nucleotides align to TRBD2. J was trimmed by 1 base and V by 1 base; bases with no gene match: 8. CDR3 length: 17 residues. The germline V gene has CDR1 SEHNR and CDR2 FQNEAQ (reference sequence). Here the CDR3 DNA reads TGTGCCAGCAGCTTAGGTTCCGGACTAGTTCGCACAGATACGCAGTATTTT. Protein product: CASSLGSGLVRTDTQYF.

V and J are TRBV9 and TRBJ1-2, with 8 positions matching TRBD1. Trimming removed 0 bases from V and 3 bases from J; junction bases left unmatched: 7. Germline V gene data show CDR1 as SGDLS and CDR2 as YYNGEE. The CDR3 is 16 residues long. DNA for the CDR3: TGTGCCAGCAGCGTAGACCCAGGGGGCGCCGACTATGGCTACACCTTC. Residues: CASSVDPGGADYGYTF.

The J gene is TRBJ1-1, the V gene TRBV6-5; unclear D gene. This CDR3 spans 17 amino acids. Trimming took off 0 bases at V and 1 base at J, with 15 bases between the two ends. Germline V lookup: CDR1 MNHEY, CDR2 SVGAGI. The CDR3 region is CASSYSRWVQKNTEAFF. In nucleotides, the CDR3 is TGTGCCAGCAGTTACTCGCGATGGGTGCAAAAGAACACTGAAGCTTTCTTT.

The genes are TRBV29-1 and TRBJ2-7; 7 nucleotides line up with TRBD1. J gave up 0 bases and V 6 bases, and 8 bases lay outside the gene matches. The CDR3 totals 14 residues. Germline values: CDR1 SQVTM, CDR2 ANQGSEA. Here the CDR3 DNA reads TGCAGCGTCAAAAGACAGGGATTCTCCTACGAGCAGTACTTC. It specifies CSVKRQGFSYEQYF.

This chain joins TRBV5-1 and TRBJ2-7; 13 bases line up with TRBD2. V shed 4 bases, J shed 7 bases, and the junction held 8 bases outside the gene matches. Germline V lookup: CDR1 SGHRS, CDR2 YFSETQ. The CDR3 is made up of 15 amino acids. The CDR3 reads CASSLTSGRAGEQYF. The CDR3 DNA follows: TGCGCCAGCAGCCTAACTAGCGGGAGGGCCGGGGAGCAGTACTTC.

The chain has TRBV20-1 and TRBJ2-5; TRBD1 might be the D (6 bases). The DNA matches TRBJ2-7 better at its end, which makes the J call doubtful. Germline loops: CDR1 DFQATT, CDR2 SNEGSKA (reference sequence). The CDR3 extends over 13 amino acids. CDR3 DNA: TGCAGTGCTAGAAGCAACTGGGGGCACGAGCAGTACTTC. It codes for CSARSNWGHEQYF.

The chain employs TRBV6-5 and TRBJ1-4; no clear D. Between the trimmed V and J ends, which lost 2 bases and 0 bases, there was a span of 4 bases. This CDR3 has 14 amino acids. The V gene's germline CDR1 is MNHEY and CDR2 SVGAGI. The DNA for the CDR3 is TGTGCCAGCAGTTACGGACCAACTAATGAAAAACTGTTTTTT. Translation gives CASSYGPTNEKLFF.

This CDR3 is CASSHRDLYPDYGYTF. CDR3 nucleotides: TGTGCCAGCAGTCACCGGGACCTCTACCCGGATTATGGCTACACCTTC. The J gene is TRBJ1-2, the V gene TRBV12-3 or TRBV12-4; the D gene is possibly TRBD1 (5 bases). The CDR3 contains 16 residues. Trimming cost V 5 bases and J 5 bases, with 21 bases left between them.

This clonotype was detected a few times. The rearrangement joins TRBV29-1 to TRBJ1-1; no definite D call. Germline V lookup: CDR1 SQVTM, CDR2 ANQGSEA. The CDR3 is made up of 11 amino acids. Between the trimmed V and J ends, which lost 4 bases and 1 base, there was a span of 4 bases. CDR3 amino acids: CSVAENTEAFF. As DNA, the CDR3 is TGCAGCGTTGCTGAGAACACTGAAGCTTTCTTT.

The chain couples TRBV29-1 to TRBJ1-1; D is perhaps TRBD1 (5 bases). From germline, CDR1 is SQVTM and CDR2 ANQGSEA. V lost 6 bases, J lost 6 bases, and 17 bases lay in between. The CDR3 extends over 13 amino acids. This chain's CDR3 is CSVWAKRGAEAFF. Here the CDR3 DNA reads TGCAGCGTCTGGGCCAAGCGAGGGGCTGAAGCTTTCTTT.